Shown below are 15 T cell receptor beta chains from a single sample sequenced in a study of T cell responses to AZD1222 COVID-19 vaccine. Using immunoSEQ multiplex PCR, the repertoire was profiled, and TCRdb retains in-frame clones only, with some absent. The data contain some 130,000 clones, about 92% of them singletons. The sequencing here drew on peripheral blood, taken 28 days after the second AZD1222 dose. These receptors were obtained from an adult who received the AZD1222 COVID-19 vaccine.

The gene calls are TRBV28 and TRBJ1-1; 7 bases are a match to TRBD1. Germline V lookup: CDR1 MDHEN, CDR2 SYDVKM. V shed 7 bases and J 0 bases; nucleotides not matched to a gene: 5. The CDR3 extends over 14 amino acids. The CDR3, as DNA: TGTGCCAGCACCCCAGGGGGGCTGAACACTGAAGCTTTCTTT. Protein product: CASTPGGLNTEAFF. The complete variable domain, with remaining parts taken from reference TRBV28 and TRBJ1-1, reads DVKVTQSSRYLVKRTGEKVFLECVQDMDHENMFWYRQDPGLGLRLIYFSYDVKMKEKGDIPEGYSVSREKKERFSLILESASTNQTSMYLCASTPGGLNTEAFFGQGTRLTVV.

This clone has a single count. V gene TRBV18 combines with J gene TRBJ2-1; 12 bases fit TRBD2. In germline, CDR1 is KGHSH, CDR2 LQKENI. The CDR3 is 14 residues long. V dropped 7 bases and J dropped 7; count of bases not matched to a gene: 5. In DNA form, the CDR3 reads TGTGCCAGCTACCCTGGACTAGCGGGAAATGAGCAGTTCTTC. Amino acid sequence: CASYPGLAGNEQFF.

The genes are TRBV7-8 and TRBJ2-3; 7 bases map to TRBD2. The junction had 18 bases not matched to a gene; V was cut back by 5 bases and J by 4 bases. The CDR3 loop spans 18 amino acids. The germline V gene has CDR1 SGHVS and CDR2 FQNEAQ. CDR3 amino acids: CASSLPREGGSASDTQYF. CDR3 coding DNA: TGTGCCAGCAGCCTACCCCGGGAAGGCGGGAGTGCGTCAGATACGCAGTATTTT.

The CDR3 loop reads CASSLTTSAYNEQFF. CDR3 DNA sequence: TGTGCCAGCAGCTTAACGACTAGCGCCTACAATGAGCAGTTCTTC. The chain has TRBV7-2 and TRBJ2-1, with 8 bases lining up with TRBD2. The CDR3 runs 15 residues. Germline values: CDR1 SGHTA, CDR2 FQGNSA. The trim removed 2 bases at V and 2 bases at J, leaving 2 bases unmatched.

The chain employs TRBV2 and TRBJ1-4; TRBD1 matches at 7 bases. The junction had 7 bases not matched to a gene; V was cut back by 7 bases and J by 5 bases. From germline, CDR1 is SNHLY and CDR2 FYNNEI. The CDR3 has 14 residues. The CDR3 sequence: CASINGDRNEKLFF. The DNA for the CDR3 is TGTGCCAGCATCAACGGGGACAGAAATGAAAAACTGTTTTTT.

The V gene is TRBV30, the J gene TRBJ1-2; no reliable D call. Trimming removed 1 base from V and 6 bases from J, with 6 bases in between. Germline V gene lookup returns CDR1 GTSNPN and CDR2 SVGIG (reference sequence). CDR3 length: 11 amino acids. CDR3 loop: CAWSARDGYTF. The DNA for the CDR3 is TGTGCCTGGAGTGCCCGAGATGGCTACACCTTC.

This clone was detected a few times. This rearrangement joins TRBV6-2 or TRBV6-3 to TRBJ2-7; TRBD2 matches 14 bases. CDR1 is MNHEY, CDR2 SVGEGT, per germline. This CDR3 is 16 amino acids long. Trimming took 5 bases from V and 5 from J; bases not matched to a gene: 8. The CDR3 region has the DNA TGTGCCAGCAGTATACCCGGGACTAGCGGGAGTCACGAGCAGTACTTC. Its translation is CASSIPGTSGSHEQYF.

The V call is TRBV4-1, the J call TRBJ1-2; unclear D gene. Germline values: CDR1 MGHRA, CDR2 YSYEKL. Trimming removed 1 base at V and 7 bases at J, with 19 bases between. The CDR3 totals 16 residues. CDR3 protein: CASSQARVREGPGYTF. DNA for the CDR3: TGCGCCAGCAGCCAAGCTCGAGTTAGGGAGGGTCCTGGCTACACCTTC.

The chain couples TRBV5-4 to TRBJ1-1; a weak D match, TRBD1 (6 bases). This CDR3 is built from 14 residues. The germline V and J ends were trimmed by 4 bases and 6 bases, with 16 bases remaining between them. The germline V gene has CDR1 SGHNT and CDR2 YYREEE (reference sequence). The CDR3: CASSRSGVVSEAFF. DNA of the CDR3: TGTGCCAGCAGCCGGTCAGGGGTCGTTTCTGAAGCTTTCTTT.

V is TRBV5-4 and J is TRBJ1-3; 11 bases line up with TRBD1. The ends lost 4 bases at V and 4 bases at J; junction bases unmatched: 4. Germline V gives CDR1 SGHNT, CDR2 YYREEE (reference sequence). The CDR3 extends over 15 amino acids. CDR3 coding DNA: TGTGCCAGCAGCGCCGGACAGGGGGCAGGAAACACCATATATTTT. The encoded protein is CASSAGQGAGNTIYF. The entire variable domain, with the rest obtained from reference TRBV5-4 and TRBJ1-3, is as follows: ETGVTQSPTHLIKTRGQQVTLRCSSQSGHNTVSWYQQALGQGPQFIFQYYREEENGRGNFPPRFSGLQFPNYSSELNVNALELDDSALYLCASSAGQGAGNTIYFGEGSWLTVV.

This chain uses TRBV28 with TRBJ1-1; D is unclear. Germline assignment: CDR1 MDHEN and CDR2 SYDVKM. Trimming took off 5 bases at V and 7 bases at J, with 29 bases between the two ends. The CDR3 length is 18 residues. The CDR3 DNA sequence: TGTGCCAGCAGTCCAGGCCTTATTCCTAAACCCCCTACGAGTGAAGCTTTCTTT. Translating it yields CASSPGLIPKPPTSEAFF.

The J gene is TRBJ1-5, the V gene TRBV5-6; the match to TRBD1 covers 8 bases. Unmatched junction bases numbered 9, after V lost 4 bases and J lost 6 bases. The CDR3 spans 15 residues. The germline V gene has CDR1 SGHDT and CDR2 YYEEEE. This chain's CDR3 is CASSASQGASQPQHF. CDR3 coding DNA: TGTGCCAGCAGCGCCTCTCAGGGGGCGAGTCAGCCCCAGCATTTT.

The gene calls are TRBV21-1 and TRBJ2-7. TRBV21-1 constitutes a pseudogene. This CDR3 comprises 13 residues. CDR3 sequence (DNA): TGTGCCAGCAGCAAGGATAAACCCTACGAGCAGTACTTC. Its translation is CASSKDKPYEQYF.

The V call is TRBV24-1, the J call TRBJ2-3, with D unresolved. This CDR3 has 16 residues. The germline V gene has CDR1 KGHDR and CDR2 SFDVKD. The V end was cut by 2 bases, the J end by 2 bases, with 13 bases between. CDR3 nucleotides: TGTGCCACCAGTGATTCGGACCTTAAATTCACAGATACGCAGTATTTT. Its protein is CATSDSDLKFTDTQYF.

CDR3 residues: CASSLGLYNEQFF. The DNA of the CDR3 is TGTGCCAGCAGTTTGGGGCTCTACAATGAGCAGTTCTTC. This sequence joins TRBV28 and TRBJ2-1; possibly TRBD1 for D (5 bases). The germline gives CDR1 MDHEN, CDR2 SYDVKM. The CDR3 totals 13 residues. Trimming left V 3 bases short and J 3 bases short, with 6 bases between.